These 18 T cell receptor beta chains were sequenced from one sample in a study of blood T cell repertoires in COVID-19. Libraries were prepared by immunoSEQ multiplex PCR; TCRdb keeps only in-frame clonotypes and omits some of them. The sample has about 280,000 clones; 65% to 90% are singletons. Sample: peripheral blood. Receptors were obtained from a man aged 50-59 years with active or convalescent COVID-19.

The rearrangement joins TRBV30 to TRBJ2-5; D is possibly TRBD1 (5 bases). The V end lost 4 bases, the J end lost 4 bases, and 22 bases lay between the germline ends. CDR1 is GTSNPN, CDR2 SVGIG, per germline (reference sequence). The CDR3 consists of 16 residues. The CDR3 region is CAWIKGLSGPGETQYF. For the CDR3, the DNA is TGTGCCTGGATCAAAGGGCTATCAGGGCCAGGAGAGACCCAGTACTTC.

The rearrangement links TRBV5-1 to TRBJ1-2; TRBD1 aligns across 8 bases. Trimming cost V 0 bases and J 8 bases; bases outside gene matches: 9. The V gene's germline CDR1 is SGHRS and CDR2 YFSETQ. The CDR3 sequence is 15 residues long. The CDR3 bases are TGCGCCAGCAGCTTGGGACAGGGGCCCTTAAGGGGCTACACCTTC. Protein sequence: CASSLGQGPLRGYTF.

This chain links TRBV7-9 with TRBJ2-5; TRBD1 matches 10 bases. The V and J ends lost 6 bases and 1 base, in that order; junction bases with no gene match: 5. There are 15 residues in the CDR3. Germline assignment: CDR1 SEHNR and CDR2 FQNEAQ (reference sequence). CDR3 nucleotide sequence: TGTGCCAGCAGTTGGGGACAGGGGATCCAAGAGACCCAGTACTTC. Translated: CASSWGQGIQETQYF.

The V gene is TRBV7-2, the J gene TRBJ2-1; 10 bases match TRBD2. The junction had 5 bases not matched to a gene; V was cut back by 1 base and J by 8 bases. CDR1 is SGHTA and CDR2 is FQGNSA in the germline V gene. This CDR3 comprises 15 residues. The CDR3 coding sequence is TGTGCCAGCAGCTTAGAACTAGCGGGAATGGATGAGCAGTTCTTC. Its translation is CASSLELAGMDEQFF.

The CDR3 loop is CASSVGSYQETQYF. The CDR3 nucleotides are TGTGCCAGCAGCGTAGGTTCATACCAAGAGACCCAGTACTTC. This sequence joins TRBV9 and TRBJ2-5; the D is unclear. Trimming took 0 bases from V and 0 from J, leaving 6 bases between them. The germline V gene encodes CDR1 SGDLS and CDR2 YYNGEE. The CDR3 consists of 14 residues.

The chain is built from TRBV20-1 and TRBJ2-3; 7 bases are a match to TRBD2. V was pared by 3 bases and J by 0 bases, with 9 bases of the junction left unmatched. Germline-derived CDR1 and CDR2 are DFQATT and SNEGSKA (reference sequence). The CDR3 spans 16 residues. The CDR3 loop is CSASNREASSTDTQYF. The CDR3 DNA sequence: TGCAGTGCTAGTAATCGGGAGGCCTCTAGCACAGATACGCAGTATTTT.

The genes are TRBV7-9 and TRBJ2-1; D gene unclear. Germline values: CDR1 SEHNR, CDR2 FQNEAQ (reference sequence). The CDR3 is 10 residues long. V shed 3 bases and J shed 10 bases, with 4 bases lying between them. In DNA, the CDR3 is TGTGCCAGCAGCTTGCAGGAGCAGTTCTTC. It encodes CASSLQEQFF. The full variable domain, completed using reference TRBV7-9 and TRBJ2-1, is DTGVSQNPRHKITKRGQNVTFRCDPISEHNRLYWYRQTLGQGPEFLTYFQNEAQLEKSRLLSDRFSAERPKGSFSTLEIQRTEQGDSAMYLCASSLQEQFFGPGTRLTVL.

In regard to this clone: Within the sample, other DNA sequences also encode this same CDR3. The chain joins TRBV18 to TRBJ1-2; D perhaps matches TRBD1 (6 bases). The CDR3 extends over 14 amino acids. Germline V gene sequence: CDR1 KGHSH, CDR2 LQKENI. V was pared by 0 bases and J by 2 bases, with 7 bases between. The CDR3 DNA is TGTGCCAGCTCACCACCCGGACAGAACTATGGCTACACCTTC. This encodes CASSPPGQNYGYTF. The full variable domain, rest sourced from reference TRBV18 and TRBJ1-2, is NAGVMQNPRHLVRRRGQEARLRCSPMKGHSHVYWYRQLPEEGLKFMVYLQKENIIDESGMPKERFSAEFPKEGPSILRIQQVVRGDSAAYFCASSPPGQNYGYTFGSGTRLTVV.

The J gene is TRBJ2-5, the V gene TRBV12-3 or TRBV12-4; D remains unclear. With 2 bases removed from V and 2 bases from J, the gap between germline ends came to 6 bases. The CDR3 is 13 residues long. The CDR3 loop reads CASSLHIQETQYF. The CDR3 coding sequence is TGTGCCAGCAGTTTACACATTCAAGAGACCCAGTACTTC.

The chain uses TRBV28 and TRBJ1-6; D gene uncertain. Germline V gives CDR1 MDHEN, CDR2 SYDVKM. The CDR3 is 20 amino acids. The V end lost 2 bases, the J end lost 5 bases, and 25 bases lay between the germline ends. The chain's CDR3 is CASSLRSGRGRLYNNSPLHF. The DNA for the CDR3 is TGTGCCAGCAGTTTAAGGAGCGGCCGGGGAAGACTTTATAATAATTCACCCCTCCACTTT.

This clone was picked up a small number of times. This sequence joins TRBV7-9 and TRBJ2-7; TRBD2 matches 11 bases. The germline gives CDR1 SEHNR, CDR2 FQNEAQ (reference sequence). CDR3 size: 15 residues. The J segment lost 11 bases and the V segment lost 4 bases, leaving 13 bases of the junction unmatched. The CDR3 region is CASSSPSGTSGTEYF. The CDR3 DNA sequence: TGTGCCAGCAGCTCACCATCCGGGACTAGCGGTACAGAGTACTTC.

The rearrangement joins TRBV28 to TRBJ1-4, with D tentatively TRBD1 (5 bases). Germline CDR1 MDHEN, CDR2 SYDVKM. V was trimmed by 2 bases and J by 3 bases, leaving 10 bases between them. CDR3 length: 15 amino acids. CDR3 sequence (DNA): TGTGCCAGCAGTTTAGAAGGGGCGGCTAATGAAAAACTGTTTTTT. This gives the protein CASSLEGAANEKLFF.

V usage is TRBV27 and J usage is TRBJ1-5; D might be TRBD1 (6 bases). Trimming pared 3 bases from V and 7 bases from J, leaving 10 bases between. This CDR3 is 13 amino acids long. Germline V gives CDR1 MNHEY, CDR2 SMNVEV (reference sequence). The chain's CDR3 is CASSFRGRQPQHF. DNA for the CDR3: TGTGCCAGCAGTTTCAGGGGTCGGCAGCCCCAGCATTTT.

The rearrangement joins TRBV10-3 to TRBJ2-7; 8 bases line up with TRBD1. Per germline, CDR1 ENHRY and CDR2 SYGVKD. V lost 10 bases, J lost 7 bases, and 12 bases stayed unmatched. The CDR3 is made up of 13 amino acids. The CDR3 DNA reads as TGTGCCACCGCCGGGACAGGCTCCGGGGAGCAGTACTTC. It encodes CATAGTGSGEQYF.

This clone was counted a single time. The CDR3 nucleotides are TGTGCTAGTGGTGGGGGAGGTGGCGGCTTCAATGAGCAGTTCTTC. This codes for CASGGGGGGFNEQFF. This chain uses TRBV12-5 with TRBJ2-1; D is possibly TRBD2 (6 bases). Trimming took 5 bases from V and 6 from J, leaving 17 bases between them. Per germline, CDR1 LGHNT and CDR2 FRNRAP. CDR3 length equals 15 residues.

This clone occurred a few times. V and J are TRBV9 and TRBJ2-1; 7 bases agree with TRBD2. The CDR3 consists of 15 residues. With V trimmed by 4 bases and J by 8 bases, 12 bases remained unmatched. Germline CDR1 reads SGDLS; CDR2 reads YYNGEE. The CDR3 region is CASSREGGSIDEQFF. In DNA form, the CDR3 reads TGTGCCAGCAGCAGAGAAGGCGGGAGTATCGATGAGCAGTTCTTC.

This sequence joins TRBV6-5 and TRBJ2-7; D unresolved. This CDR3 has 11 amino acids. Trimming stripped 6 bases from V and 6 bases from J, with 9 bases between. CDR1 and CDR2 from the germline V gene are MNHEY and SVGAGI. CDR3 loop: CASRASSEQYF. CDR3 in DNA: TGTGCCAGCAGGGCGTCTAGCGAGCAGTACTTC.

V is TRBV7-8 and J is TRBJ1-2, with 7 bases matching TRBD1. V gave up 5 bases and J gave up 4 bases; unmatched junction bases: 19. Germline V CDR1 and CDR2: SGHVS, FQNEAQ. CDR3 length: 18 amino acids. As DNA, the CDR3 is TGTGCCAGCAGCAAAATCGGACAGGCATTCGGGGGTGGCTATGGCTACACCTTC. This sequence encodes CASSKIGQAFGGGYGYTF.